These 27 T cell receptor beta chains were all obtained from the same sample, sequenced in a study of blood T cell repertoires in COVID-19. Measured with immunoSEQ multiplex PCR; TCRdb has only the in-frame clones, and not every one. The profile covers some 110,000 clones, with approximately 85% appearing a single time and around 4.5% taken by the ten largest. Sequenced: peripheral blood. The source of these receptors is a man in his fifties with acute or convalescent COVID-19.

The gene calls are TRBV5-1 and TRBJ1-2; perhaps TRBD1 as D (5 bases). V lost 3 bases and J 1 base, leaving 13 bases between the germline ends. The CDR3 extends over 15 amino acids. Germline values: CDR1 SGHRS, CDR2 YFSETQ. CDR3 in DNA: TGCGCCAGCAGCTCCTCGACAGCCCGTAACTATGGCTACACCTTC. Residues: CASSSSTARNYGYTF.

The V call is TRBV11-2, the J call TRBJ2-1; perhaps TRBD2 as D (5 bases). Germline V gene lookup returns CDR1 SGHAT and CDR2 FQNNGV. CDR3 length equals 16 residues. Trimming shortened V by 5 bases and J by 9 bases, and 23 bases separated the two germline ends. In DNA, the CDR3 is TGTGCCAGCAGCCTCGTCCTAAAGAGGGCGATTGTTGAGCAGTTCTTC. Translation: CASSLVLKRAIVEQFF.

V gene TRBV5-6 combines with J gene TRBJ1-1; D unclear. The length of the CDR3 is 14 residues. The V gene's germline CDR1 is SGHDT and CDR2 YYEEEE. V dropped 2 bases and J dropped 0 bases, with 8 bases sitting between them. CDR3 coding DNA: TGTGCCAGCAGCTTCTATCCCATGAACACTGAAGCTTTCTTT. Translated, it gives CASSFYPMNTEAFF.

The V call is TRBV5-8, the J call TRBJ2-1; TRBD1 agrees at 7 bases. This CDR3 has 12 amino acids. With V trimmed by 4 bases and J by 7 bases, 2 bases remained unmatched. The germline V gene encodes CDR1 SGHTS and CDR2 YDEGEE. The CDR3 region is CASSTDRNEQFF. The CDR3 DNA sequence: TGTGCCAGCAGCACGGACAGGAATGAGCAGTTCTTC.

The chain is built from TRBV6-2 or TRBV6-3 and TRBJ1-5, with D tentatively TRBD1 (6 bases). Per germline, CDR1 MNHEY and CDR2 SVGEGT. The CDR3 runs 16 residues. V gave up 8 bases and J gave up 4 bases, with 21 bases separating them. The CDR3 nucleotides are TGTGCCAGCTGTTGGGGGGCCGGGGGGGCTAATCAGCCCCAGCATTTT. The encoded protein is CASCWGAGGANQPQHF.

CDR3 nucleotides: TGTGCCAGCAGTTTAGAGGCTGGGCAGGGGGCCCAGCCCCAGCATTTT. This translates into CASSLEAGQGAQPQHF. The chain couples TRBV27 to TRBJ1-5; 8 bases agree with TRBD1. The CDR3 consists of 16 residues. Germline V lookup: CDR1 MNHEY, CDR2 SMNVEV (reference sequence). With 2 bases clipped from V and 7 bases from J, the junction kept 10 bases outside the gene matches.

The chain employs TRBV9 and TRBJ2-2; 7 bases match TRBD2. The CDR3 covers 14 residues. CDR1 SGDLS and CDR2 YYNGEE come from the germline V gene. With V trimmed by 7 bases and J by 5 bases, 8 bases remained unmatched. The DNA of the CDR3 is TGTGCCAGCCAAGCGTGGGGGGGTACCGGGGAGCTGTTTTTT. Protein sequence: CASQAWGGTGELFF.

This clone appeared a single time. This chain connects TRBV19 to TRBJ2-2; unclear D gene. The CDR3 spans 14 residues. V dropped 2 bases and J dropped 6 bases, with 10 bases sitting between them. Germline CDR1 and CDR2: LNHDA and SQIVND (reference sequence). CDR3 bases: TGTGCCAGTAGTATAAAGATTCGGTCCGGGGAGCTGTTTTTT. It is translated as CASSIKIRSGELFF.

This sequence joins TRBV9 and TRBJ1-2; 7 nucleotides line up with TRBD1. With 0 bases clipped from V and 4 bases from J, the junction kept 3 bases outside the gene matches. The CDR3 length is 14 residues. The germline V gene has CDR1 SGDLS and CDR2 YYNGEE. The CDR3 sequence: CASSVGGTAYGYTF. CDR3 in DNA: TGTGCCAGCAGCGTAGGGGGGACAGCCTATGGCTACACCTTC.

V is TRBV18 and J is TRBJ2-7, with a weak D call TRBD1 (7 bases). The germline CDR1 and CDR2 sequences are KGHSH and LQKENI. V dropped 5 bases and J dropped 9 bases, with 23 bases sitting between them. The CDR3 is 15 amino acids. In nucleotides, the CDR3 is TGTGCCAGCTCATCCCTGACAGGGCGGGATCATGGGCAGTACTTC. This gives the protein CASSSLTGRDHGQYF.

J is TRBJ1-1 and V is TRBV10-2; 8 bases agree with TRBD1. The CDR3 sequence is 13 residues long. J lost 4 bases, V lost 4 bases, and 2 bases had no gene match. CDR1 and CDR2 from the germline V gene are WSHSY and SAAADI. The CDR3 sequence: CASSVDRATEAFF. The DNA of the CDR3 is TGCGCCAGCAGTGTGGACAGGGCCACTGAAGCTTTCTTT.

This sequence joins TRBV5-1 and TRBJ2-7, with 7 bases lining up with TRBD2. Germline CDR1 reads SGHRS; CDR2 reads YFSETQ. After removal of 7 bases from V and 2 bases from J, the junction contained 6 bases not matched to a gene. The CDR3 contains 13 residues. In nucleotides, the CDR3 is TGCGCCAGCCGGGAGGAGGGCCCCTACGAGCAGTACTTC. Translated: CASREEGPYEQYF.

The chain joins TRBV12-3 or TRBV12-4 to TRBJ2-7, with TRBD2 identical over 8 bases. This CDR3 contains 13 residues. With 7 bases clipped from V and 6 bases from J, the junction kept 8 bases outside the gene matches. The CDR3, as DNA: TGTGCCAGCACCCTTGGACTAGCCGTCGAGCAGTACTTC. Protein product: CASTLGLAVEQYF.

DNA for the CDR3: TGCGCCAGCAGGGACAGGGAGTACGAGCAGTACTTC. Amino acid sequence: CASRDREYEQYF. This chain uses TRBV5-1 with TRBJ2-7, with TRBD1 matching over 8 bases. The germline CDR1 and CDR2 sequences are SGHRS and YFSETQ. The V and J ends lost 5 bases and 4 bases, in that order; junction bases with no gene match: 2. The CDR3 length is 12 residues.

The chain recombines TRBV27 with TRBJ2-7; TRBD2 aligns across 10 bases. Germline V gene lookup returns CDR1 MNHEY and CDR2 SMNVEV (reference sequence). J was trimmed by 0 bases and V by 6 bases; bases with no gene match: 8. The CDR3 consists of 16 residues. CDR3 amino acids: CASSWNSGRFSYEQYF. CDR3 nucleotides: TGTGCCAGCAGCTGGAATAGCGGGAGGTTCTCCTACGAGCAGTACTTC.

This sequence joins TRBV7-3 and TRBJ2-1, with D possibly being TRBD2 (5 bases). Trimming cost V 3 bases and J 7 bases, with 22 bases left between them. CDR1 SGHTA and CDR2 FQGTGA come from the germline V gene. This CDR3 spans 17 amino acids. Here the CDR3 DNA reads TGTGCCAGCAGCTTTCACTCGTGGACTGGTGGATTGAATGAGCAGTTCTTC. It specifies CASSFHSWTGGLNEQFF. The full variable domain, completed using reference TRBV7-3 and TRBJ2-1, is GAGVSQTPSNKVTEKGKYVELRCDPISGHTALYWYRQSLGQGPEFLIYFQGTGAADDSGLPNDRFFAVRPEGSVSTLKIQRTERGDSAVYLCASSFHSWTGGLNEQFFGPGTRLTVL.

CDR3 protein: CAWGRQGNQPQHF. In DNA, the CDR3 is TGTGCCTGGGGAAGACAGGGTAATCAGCCCCAGCATTTT. The V and J genes are TRBV30 and TRBJ1-5, with TRBD1 matching over 7 bases. J was trimmed by 4 bases and V by 5 bases; bases with no gene match: 5. This CDR3 contains 13 residues. CDR1 GTSNPN and CDR2 SVGIG come from the germline V gene (reference sequence).

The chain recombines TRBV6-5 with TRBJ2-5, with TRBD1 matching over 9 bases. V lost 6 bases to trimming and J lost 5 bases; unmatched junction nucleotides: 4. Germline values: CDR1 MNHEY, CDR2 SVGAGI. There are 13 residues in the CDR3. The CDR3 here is CASRTGGPETQYF. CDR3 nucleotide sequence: TGTGCCAGCAGGACAGGGGGGCCCGAGACCCAGTACTTC.

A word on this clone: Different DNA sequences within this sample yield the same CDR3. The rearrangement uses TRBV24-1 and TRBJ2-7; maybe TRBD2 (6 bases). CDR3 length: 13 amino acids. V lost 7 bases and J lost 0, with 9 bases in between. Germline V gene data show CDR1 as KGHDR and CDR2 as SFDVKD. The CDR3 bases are TGTGCCACCAGCGGGAGCCCCTCCTACGAGCAGTACTTC. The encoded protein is CATSGSPSYEQYF.

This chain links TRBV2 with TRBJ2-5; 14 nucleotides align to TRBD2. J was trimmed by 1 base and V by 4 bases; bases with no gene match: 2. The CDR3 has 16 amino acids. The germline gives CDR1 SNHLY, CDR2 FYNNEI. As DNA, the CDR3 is TGTGCCAGCAGTGTTGGGACTAGCGGGGGCCAAGAGACCCAGTACTTC. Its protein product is CASSVGTSGGQETQYF.

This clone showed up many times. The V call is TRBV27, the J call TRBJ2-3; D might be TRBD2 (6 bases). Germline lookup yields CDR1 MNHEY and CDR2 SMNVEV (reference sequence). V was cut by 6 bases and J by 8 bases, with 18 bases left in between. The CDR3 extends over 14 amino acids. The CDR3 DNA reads TGTGCCAGCAGCATTGGGGGGAGTTCAGCTACGCAGTATTTT. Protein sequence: CASSIGGSSATQYF.

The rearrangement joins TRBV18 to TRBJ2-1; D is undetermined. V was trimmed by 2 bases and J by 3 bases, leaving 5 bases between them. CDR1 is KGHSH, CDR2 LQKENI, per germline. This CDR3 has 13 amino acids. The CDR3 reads CASSPVVYNEQFF. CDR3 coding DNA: TGTGCCAGCTCACCAGTCGTCTACAATGAGCAGTTCTTC.

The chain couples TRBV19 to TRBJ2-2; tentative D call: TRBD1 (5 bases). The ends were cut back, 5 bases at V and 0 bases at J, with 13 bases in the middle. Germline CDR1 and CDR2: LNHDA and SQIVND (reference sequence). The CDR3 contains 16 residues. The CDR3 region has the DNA TGTGCCAGTAGTCTCCGCAGGGCCCCGAACACCGGGGAGCTGTTTTTT. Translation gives CASSLRRAPNTGELFF. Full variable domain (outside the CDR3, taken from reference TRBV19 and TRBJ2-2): DGGITQSPKYLFRKEGQNVTLSCEQNLNHDAMYWYRQDPGQGLRLIYYSQIVNDFQKGDIAEGYSVSREKKESFPLTVTSAQKNPTAFYLCASSLRRAPNTGELFFGEGSRLTVL.

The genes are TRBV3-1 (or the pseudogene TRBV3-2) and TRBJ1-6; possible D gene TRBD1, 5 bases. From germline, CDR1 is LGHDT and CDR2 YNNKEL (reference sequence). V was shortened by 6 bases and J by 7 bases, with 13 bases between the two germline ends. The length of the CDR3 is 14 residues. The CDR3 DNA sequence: TGTGCCAGCAGGTACAAGGGGCAAAATTCACCCCTCCACTTT. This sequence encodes CASRYKGQNSPLHF.

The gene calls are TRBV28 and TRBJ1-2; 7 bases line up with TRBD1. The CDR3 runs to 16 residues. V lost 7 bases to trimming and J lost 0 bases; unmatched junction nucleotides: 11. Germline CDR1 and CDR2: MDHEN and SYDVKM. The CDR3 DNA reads TGTGCCAGCACTGATCTGGGGACAGCTTCTAACTATGGCTACACCTTC. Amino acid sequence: CASTDLGTASNYGYTF.

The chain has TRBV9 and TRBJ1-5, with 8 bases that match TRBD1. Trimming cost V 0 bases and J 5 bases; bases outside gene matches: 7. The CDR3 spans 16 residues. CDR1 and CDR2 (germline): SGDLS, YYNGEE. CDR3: CASSVGGQGGDQPQHF. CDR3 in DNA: TGTGCCAGCAGCGTAGGAGGACAGGGAGGTGATCAGCCCCAGCATTTT.

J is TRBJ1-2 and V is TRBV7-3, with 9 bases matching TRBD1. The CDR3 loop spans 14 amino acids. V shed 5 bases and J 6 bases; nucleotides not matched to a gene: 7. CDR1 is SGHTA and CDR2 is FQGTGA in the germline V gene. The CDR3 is CASSRQGETDGYTF. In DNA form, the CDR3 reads TGTGCCAGCAGCCGACAGGGGGAAACCGATGGCTACACCTTC.